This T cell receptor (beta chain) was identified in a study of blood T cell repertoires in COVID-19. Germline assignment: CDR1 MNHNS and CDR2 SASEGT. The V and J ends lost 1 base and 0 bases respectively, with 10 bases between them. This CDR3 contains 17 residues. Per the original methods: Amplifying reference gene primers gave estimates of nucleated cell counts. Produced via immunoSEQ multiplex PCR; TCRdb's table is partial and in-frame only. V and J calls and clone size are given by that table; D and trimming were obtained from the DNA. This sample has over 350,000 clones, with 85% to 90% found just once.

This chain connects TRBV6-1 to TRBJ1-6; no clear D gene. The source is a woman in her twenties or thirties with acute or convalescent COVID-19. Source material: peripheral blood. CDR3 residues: CASSEGGGFSYNSPLHF. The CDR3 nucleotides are TGTGCCAGCAGTGAAGGTGGAGGATTCTCCTATAATTCACCCCTCCACTTT.